The T cell receptor beta chain described here comes from a study of blood T cell repertoires in COVID-19. Clones were read by immunoSEQ multiplex PCR, and TCRdb kept only the in-frame ones, dropping some. The data contain 150,000 to 200,000 clones, around nine tenths of them seen just once; the ten biggest clones take up 2.5% to 4%. This CDR3 has 15 amino acids. CDR1 and CDR2 from the germline V gene are DFQATT and SNEGSKA (reference sequence). Trimming removed 3 bases from V and 0 bases from J; junction bases left unmatched: 4. The sample consisted of peripheral blood. The chain employs TRBV20-1 and TRBJ2-1, with 8 bases aligning to TRBD2. The TCR comes from a man in his 70s with acute or convalescent COVID-19. The CDR3, as DNA: TGCAGTGCTAGTAGCGGGATTAGCTCCTACAATGAGCAGTTCTTC. Amino acids: CSASSGISSYNEQFF.